This T cell receptor (beta chain) was sequenced for a study of cytomegalovirus exposure and HLA in healthy donors (dated by TCRdb to the late 2010s). Looking at the study overall: An earlier analysis of several hundred of the donors reported about 250 Gb of sequence data and approximately 110 million unique TCR beta sequences from about 180 million T cells. Roughly 300 gigabases of sequencing data and 78 million or so unique TCR sequences were included in an early release covering several hundred HLA-typed donors. Among the roughly 400 genotyped donors, around 81% belonged to the genetic ancestry cluster associated with self-reported Caucasian donors. The study was designed to test whether signatures of past pathogen exposure could be identified by cataloging public T cell receptors. The study used immunosequencing to profile the T cell repertoires of more than 650 subjects and linked those repertoires to cytomegalovirus serostatus. A separate validation cohort of 100 to 150 different subjects was used in addition to the 666-subject first cohort. To predict cytomegalovirus infection status, the study brought together high-throughput TCR immunosequencing, statistical association of individual TCRs with disease status, and machine learning. To study patterns of TCR occurrence, a later analysis re-analyzed previously published TCR beta repertoires from more than 550 donors and added high-resolution HLA genotyping. Rather than drawing on any new phenotypic data, the later analysis identified candidate immune exposures from TCR beta sequences and the way those sequences occurred across donors. To decide whether each TCR beta V gene segment behaved as functional or pseudogenic, an earlier analysis of some 600 of the donors relied on high-throughput TCR beta sequencing. Donor age, sex, ethnicity and CMV serostatus were compiled together with the repertoire data. In a later genetic analysis, genome-wide SNP genotypes for about three fifths of the roughly 670 donors were used, and that subset was treated as a discovery cohort. All discovery cohort repertoires had been generated on a single sequencing platform. Class I and class II HLA loci were covered by the typing at four-digit resolution. Typing coverage differed by locus: A, B, C, DRB1 and DQB1 were typed in roughly 620-630 donors, DQA1 in 500 to 550, DPA1 in approximately 610, and DPB1 in just under 490. Because of strong linkage in the cohort, roughly five DR-DQ haplotypes were treated as single units for association and clustering. Among about 410 genotyped donors of the cohort, an average of approximately 240,000 unique TCR beta nucleotide sequences was sequenced per donor, of which about 19% were non-productive.

The germline V gene provides CDR1 SNHLY and CDR2 FYNNEI. V sheds 5 bases and J sheds 9 bases, leaving 26 bases between their ends. Including the terminal cysteine and phenylalanine, the CDR3 comprises 16 residues. Only the CDR3 portion is preserved as DNA: 48 bases, with reading frame beginning at the first base. Note on this clone: Its cognate antigen has yet to be identified. Base qualities are not provided; no much larger clone lies one nucleotide away.

The library was generated by the immunoSEQ multiplex PCR assay. The multiplex PCR relied on a mix of 60 forward primers for TCR Vbeta segments and 13 reverse primers for TCR Jbeta segments. A multiplex PCR assay on genomic DNA amplified the CDR3 region of rearranged TCR beta genes. Amplified TCR beta libraries were sequenced as 87-base-pair reads on the Illumina HiSeq System. For the original study's pipeline: Across the roughly 700 repertoires, a later analysis counted tens of millions of unique TCR beta chains, around 11 million of which were shared by at least two donors. Raw reads were error-corrected and collapsed into unique sequences with a nearest-neighbor algorithm that merged closely related sequences to remove PCR and sequencing errors. Alignment of CDR3 sequences to IMGT reference sequences was used to assign V, D and J gene segments. For a sequence to be retained, at least a six-nucleotide match to both a V gene segment and a J gene segment was required. Rearrangements were classified as productive when the CDR3 lacked stop codons and remained in frame with V and J, and all other rearrangements were classified as non-productive. Following IMGT convention, CDR3 was defined as the stretch from the second conserved V-encoded cysteine up to the conserved J-encoded phenylalanine. In an earlier analysis of roughly 580 of the donors, sequences lacking an unambiguous match to a single V gene segment were excluded. In an earlier analysis of 587 of the donors, a V segment was called functional when productive rearrangements were above 56.7%, and segregating when the standard deviation between donors exceeded 5%. A statistical classification framework was built for diagnosing cytomegalovirus status from the catalog of TCR beta chain sequences. V and J gene assignment, in a later analysis, came from comparing TCR nucleotide sequences with IMGT/GENE-DB human TR gene sequences. A later analysis assigned CDR3 sequences and most-parsimonious VDJ recombination scenarios with the TCRdist pipeline. A later analysis defined each TCR beta chain by its CDR3 amino acid sequence plus V-gene family, and excluded reads lacking a unique V-gene family. To address suspected cross-contamination and a sequencing artifact, a later analysis removed under 600 highly shared, low-generation-probability nucleotide sequences. In a later analysis, a clonal expansion index was calculated for each public chain from normalized within-repertoire ranks of inferred template counts. A later analysis computed generation probabilities with a VDJ recombination model fitted to out-of-frame rearrangements, and checked the results against IGoR. Hypergeometric tests were used in a later analysis to score TCR-TCR, TCR-HLA and TCR-CMV co-occurrence, with a repertoire-size bias correction applied to the TCR pairs. To estimate false discovery rates, a later analysis permuted the HLA or CMV assignments 20 times. In a later analysis, co-occurring TCRs were grouped with DBSCAN, and TCRdist sequence similarity was added when clustering was performed within HLA-allele-positive subsets. Repertoires with fewer than 30,000 or more than 120,000 public chains, plus five repertoires with anomalous nucleotide sharing, were excluded from co-occurrence clustering. TCRdb retrieved this table from immuneACCESS and kept in-frame rearrangements only. Not all clones are present; in checked studies, unresolved V genes account for under half, and no reason is known for the remainder. The V and J calls and the clone size are those of that table, but D and trimming were determined from the DNA. The sample records over 85,000 clones, 77% of which are singletons. The ten largest clones capture roughly 9.6% of the sample.

The paper's findings and limits, for the study overall: According to a later analysis, parvovirus B19, influenza, CMV and Epstein-Barr virus appeared linked to several top co-occurrence clusters. In a later genetic analysis, fewer N-insertions in productive TCRs were reported among donors in an Asian-associated ancestry cluster than the roughly 700-donor mean. In this cohort, only TCR beta chains were sequenced, and detectable features were limited by the absence of alpha or paired-chain data. Some IMGT-functional V segments, including TRBV6-2 and TRBV6-3, could not be distinguished by the 87-base-pair reads and were therefore excluded. In a later genetic analysis, a missense DCLRE1C variant was associated with V-gene and J-gene trimming of TCR beta chains, and the association was replicated in an independent cohort. The presence/absence analyses assumed that sequencing depth was roughly uniform across donors, and that assumption may not be true. Specific HLA alleles were associated with about 17,000 TCR beta sequences at a false discovery rate of 0.05 in a later analysis. Assigning TCR associations to individual alleles was difficult when HLA alleles, especially DR and DQ, strongly co-occurred. According to a later analysis, most CMV-associated TCR beta chains appeared to be HLA-restricted, and the HLA associations seemed to be driven largely by CMV exposure. For the cohort, immune exposure information was limited to CMV serostatus. A group of highly shared sequence variants was considered likely to be a technical artifact of the sequencing pipeline. Because some donors lacked HLA typing at each locus, the association tests relied only on the typed subset. The authors suggested that the approach could potentially be generalized to other disease states and immunological phenotypes. Because counts were too low, seventeen rarely observed V segments, including chromosome 9 orphons, were excluded from the earlier analysis of several hundred of the donors. In an earlier analysis of around 500 of the donors, most TCR beta V segments appeared in productive rearrangements about 90% or about 30% of the time, broadly matching IMGT annotations. The study listed 150 to 200 TCR beta chains as associated with cytomegalovirus. A further reported finding was that TCR beta sequences accurately predicted the HLA-A and HLA-B alleles for most subjects in the first cohort. The classifier was reported to diagnose cytomegalovirus status with high specificity and sensitivity in both the original and validation cohorts. Correlated functional status among segregating V segments might reflect linkage disequilibrium, but an unknown experimental factor could not be ruled out. In a later analysis, HLA-associated TCR beta chains showed more clonal expansion and lower generation probabilities than non-associated chains that were equally common. While some public TCRs were present in many individuals, most TCR sequences turned up only very rarely across donors. A few of the identified cytomegalovirus-associated TCR beta chains were confirmed in vitro to be specific for cytomegalovirus antigens. According to a later analysis, TCR association rates differed among HLA loci, with DRB1 alleles showing the most associated TCRs and HLA-C alleles showing the fewest.

The cohort was made up of approximately 700 healthy bone marrow donors. All cohort members were sampled while nominally healthy, although unrecorded immune exposures were likely present. The donor tested CMV seropositive and was one of the 289 seropositive cohort members. Every donor gave a peripheral blood sample, and the peripheral blood mononuclear cells from that sample were used for TCR beta sequencing. The Qiagen DNeasy Blood Extraction Kit was used to extract genomic DNA from the blood cell samples. The origin of this receptor is a male donor in good health and CMV-seropositive. The V and J segments used are TRBV2 and TRBJ2-7; the D segment could be TRBD1, given 6 matching bases. Sequencing was performed on PBMCs. The DNA reads as follows: TGTGCCAGCAGTCCCGTGTCGACAGGACTCCTACGAGGGCAGTACTTC. Translation gives CASSPVSTGLLRGQYF. Reference TRBV2 and TRBJ2-7 genes cover what lies past the CDR3, so the full variable domain is EPEVTQTPSHQVTQMGQEVILRCVPISNHLYFYWYRQILGQKVEFLVSFYNNEISEKSEIFDDQFSVERPDGSNFTLKIRSTKLEDSAMYFCASSPVSTGLLRGQYFGPGTRLTVT.